The clone carrying this TCR beta chain was counted a few times. What it binds is unknown. The source of the sample is a study of CD8 T cells in ankylosing spondylitis. Regarding the study as a whole: A motif of several highly homologous TCR beta variants was seen as apparently characteristic of ankylosing spondylitis blood. Peripheral blood held disease-linked clones only at relatively low frequency, and these were CD8+. Reportedly, disease-linked clones are significantly enriched in ankylosing spondylitis patients' matched synovial fluid.

Library preparation for TCR beta used quantitative 5'-RACE with molecular barcodes. TCRdb recomputed calls from the 5' RACE reads with MiXCR, one row per CDR3 protein. The sample carries just over 350,000 distinct CDR3 sequences, roughly 20% recorded once. Per germline, CDR1 SGDLS and CDR2 YYNGEE. The CDR3 spans 15 residues. Deletions cut 0 bases from V and 4 bases from J, with 12 bases between. V usage is TRBV9 and J usage is TRBJ2-3, with D perhaps given as TRBD1 or TRBD2 (5 bases each). This clonotype was obtained from a male donor with ankylosing spondylitis or in good health (not recorded which). Sequenced: blood, either unsorted or a sorted T cell fraction (not recorded which). The CDR3 loop reads CASSVGGDPSDTQYF. For the CDR3, the DNA is TGTGCCAGCAGCGTAGGTGGGGACCCATCAGATACGCAGTATTTT.